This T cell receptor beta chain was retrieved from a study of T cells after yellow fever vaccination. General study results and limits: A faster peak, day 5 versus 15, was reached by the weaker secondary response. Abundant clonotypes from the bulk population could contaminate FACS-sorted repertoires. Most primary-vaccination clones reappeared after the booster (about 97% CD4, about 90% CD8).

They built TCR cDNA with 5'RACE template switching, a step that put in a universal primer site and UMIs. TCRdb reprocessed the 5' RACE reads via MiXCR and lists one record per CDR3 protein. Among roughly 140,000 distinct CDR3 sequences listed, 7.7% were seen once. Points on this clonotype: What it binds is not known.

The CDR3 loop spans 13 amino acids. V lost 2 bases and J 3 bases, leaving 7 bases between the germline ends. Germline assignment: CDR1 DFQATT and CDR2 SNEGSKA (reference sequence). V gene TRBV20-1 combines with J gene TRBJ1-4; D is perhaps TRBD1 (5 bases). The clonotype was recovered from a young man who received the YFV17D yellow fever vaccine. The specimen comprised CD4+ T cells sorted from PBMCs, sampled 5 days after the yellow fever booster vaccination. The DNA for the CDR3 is TGCAGTGCTAGACGGGGGGCTAATGAAAAACTGTTTTTT. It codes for CSARRGANEKLFF.